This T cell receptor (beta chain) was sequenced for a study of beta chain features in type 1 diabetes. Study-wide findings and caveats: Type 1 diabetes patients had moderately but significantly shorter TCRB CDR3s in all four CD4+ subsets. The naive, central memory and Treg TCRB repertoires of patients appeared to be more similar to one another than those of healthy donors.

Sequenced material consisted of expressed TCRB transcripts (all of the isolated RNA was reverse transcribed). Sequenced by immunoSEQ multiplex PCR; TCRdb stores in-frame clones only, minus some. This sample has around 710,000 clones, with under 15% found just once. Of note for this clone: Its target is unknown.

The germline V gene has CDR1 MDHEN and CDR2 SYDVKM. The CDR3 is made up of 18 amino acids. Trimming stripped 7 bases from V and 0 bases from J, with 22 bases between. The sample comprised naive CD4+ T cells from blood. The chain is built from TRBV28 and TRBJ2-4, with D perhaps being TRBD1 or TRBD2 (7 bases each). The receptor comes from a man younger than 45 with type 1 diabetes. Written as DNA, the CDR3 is TGTGCCAGCAAAACTCCCTCCAGGGGGGGTCAAGCCAAAAACATTCAGTACTTC. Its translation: CASKTPSRGGQAKNIQYF.